This T cell receptor beta chain was observed in a study of OX40 agonist ivuxolimab in advanced cancers. Study results and limitations: Undetermined was the antigen specificity of the expanded peripheral T cells. CD8+ T cells showed, on average, more clonal expansion than CD4+ cells.

TCRdb's table, derived via immunoSEQ multiplex PCR, lists solely in-frame clones and lacks some. The table records 55,000 to 70,000 clones, about 90% of them present only once. For this clone: Its target is not known.

CDR1 and CDR2 from the germline V gene are MNHEY and SVGAGI. The CDR3 covers 15 residues. The V and J ends lost 0 bases and 9 bases, in that order; junction bases with no gene match: 3. At baseline, cycle 4 day 1, and cycle 7 day 1, blood was sampled. V usage is TRBV6-5 and J usage is TRBJ2-1, with 12 positions matching TRBD2. The source was CD4+ or CD8+ T cells sorted from blood, collected in a trial of the OX40 agonist ivuxolimab. This clonotype was obtained from an adult with an advanced solid tumor such as melanoma, head and neck, liver or kidney cancer. CDR3 coding DNA: TGTGCCAGCAGTTACTCGACTAGCGGGAGTACTGAGCAGTTCTTC. Its protein product is CASSYSTSGSTEQFF.